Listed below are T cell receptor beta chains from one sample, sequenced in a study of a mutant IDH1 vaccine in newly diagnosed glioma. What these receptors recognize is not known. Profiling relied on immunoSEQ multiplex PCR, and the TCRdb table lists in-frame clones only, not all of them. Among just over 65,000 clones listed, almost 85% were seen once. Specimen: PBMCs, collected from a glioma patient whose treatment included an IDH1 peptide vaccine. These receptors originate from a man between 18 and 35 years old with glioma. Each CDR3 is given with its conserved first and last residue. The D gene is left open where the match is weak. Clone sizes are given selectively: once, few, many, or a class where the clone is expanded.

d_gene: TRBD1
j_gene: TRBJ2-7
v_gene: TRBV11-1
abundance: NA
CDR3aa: CASSRWGQTYEQYF

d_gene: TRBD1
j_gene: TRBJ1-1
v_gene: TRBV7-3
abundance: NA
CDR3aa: CASSPGQGNTEAFF

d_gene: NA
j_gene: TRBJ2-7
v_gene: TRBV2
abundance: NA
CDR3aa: CASSEKGPYEQYF

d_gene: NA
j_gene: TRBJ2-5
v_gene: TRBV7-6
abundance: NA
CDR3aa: CASSPAFRYQETQYF

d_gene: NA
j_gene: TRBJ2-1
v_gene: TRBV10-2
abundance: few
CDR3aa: CASSEGEQFF

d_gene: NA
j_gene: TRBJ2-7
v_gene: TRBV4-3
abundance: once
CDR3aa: CASSQERDRAYEQYF

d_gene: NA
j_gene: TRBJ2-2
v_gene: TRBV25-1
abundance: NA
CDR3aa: CASSRGGGTGELFF

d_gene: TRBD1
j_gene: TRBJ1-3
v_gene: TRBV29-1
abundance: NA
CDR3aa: CSVASRTGTGNTIYF

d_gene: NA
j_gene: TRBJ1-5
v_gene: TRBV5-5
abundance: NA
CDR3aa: CASSLNRTSNQPQHF

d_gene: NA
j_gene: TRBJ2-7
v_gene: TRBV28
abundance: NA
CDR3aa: CASTARYEQYF

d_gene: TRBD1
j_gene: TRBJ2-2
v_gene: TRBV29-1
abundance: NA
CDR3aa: CSVGPQGDRYTGELFF

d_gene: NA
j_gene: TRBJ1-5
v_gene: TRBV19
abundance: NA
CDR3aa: CASSIPRPVYSNQPQHF

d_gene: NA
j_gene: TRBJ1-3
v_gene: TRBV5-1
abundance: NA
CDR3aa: CASSLDRSRGPARNTIYF

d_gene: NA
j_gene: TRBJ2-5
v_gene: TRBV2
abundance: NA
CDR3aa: CASSEDPIETQYF

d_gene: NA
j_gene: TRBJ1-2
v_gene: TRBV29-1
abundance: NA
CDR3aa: CSLKGHASGIYTF